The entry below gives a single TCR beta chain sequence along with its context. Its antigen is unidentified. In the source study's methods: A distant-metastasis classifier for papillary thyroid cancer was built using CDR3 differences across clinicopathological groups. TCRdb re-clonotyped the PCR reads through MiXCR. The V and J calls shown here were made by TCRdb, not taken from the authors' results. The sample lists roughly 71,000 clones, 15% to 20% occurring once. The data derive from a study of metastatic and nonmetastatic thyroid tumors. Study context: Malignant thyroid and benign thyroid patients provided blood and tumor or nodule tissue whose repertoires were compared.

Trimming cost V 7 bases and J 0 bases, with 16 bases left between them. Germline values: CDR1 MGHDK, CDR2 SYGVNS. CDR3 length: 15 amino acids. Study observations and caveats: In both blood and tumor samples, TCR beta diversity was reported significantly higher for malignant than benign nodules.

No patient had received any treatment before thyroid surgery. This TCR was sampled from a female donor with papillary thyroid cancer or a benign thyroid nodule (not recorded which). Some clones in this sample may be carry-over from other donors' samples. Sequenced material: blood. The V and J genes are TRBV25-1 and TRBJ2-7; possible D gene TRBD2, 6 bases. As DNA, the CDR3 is TGTGCCAGCACCCAGAAGGGAGGCAGCTCCTACGAGCAGTACTTC. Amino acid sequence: CASTQKGGSSYEQYF.